These 29 T cell receptor beta chains originate from one sample sequenced in a study of blood T cell repertoires in COVID-19. The method was immunoSEQ multiplex PCR; TCRdb's version includes in-frame clones alone and lacks a portion of them. The sample has approximately 220,000 clones, around 80% seen once; the top ten hold 8% to 13%. The sequencing sample was made of peripheral blood. These receptors were taken from an elderly woman with acute or convalescent COVID-19.

The V gene is TRBV5-1, the J gene TRBJ2-3, with 11 bases identical to TRBD2. In germline, CDR1 is SGHRS, CDR2 YFSETQ. V was pared by 0 bases and J by 4 bases, with 7 bases of the junction left unmatched. The CDR3 has 17 residues. The CDR3 reads CASSLVASGGSSDTQYF. CDR3 bases: TGCGCCAGCAGCTTGGTGGCTAGCGGGGGGTCGTCAGATACGCAGTATTTT. Based on the CDR3 plus reference TRBV5-1 and TRBJ2-3, the full variable domain is KAGVTQTPRYLIKTRGQQVTLSCSPISGHRSVSWYQQTPGQGLQFLFEYFSETQRNKGNFPGRFSGRQFSNSRSEMNVSTLELGDSALYLCASSLVASGGSSDTQYFGPGTRLTVL.

V is TRBV7-9 and J is TRBJ2-1, with 7 bases that match TRBD1. With 5 bases clipped from V and 3 bases from J, the junction kept 10 bases outside the gene matches. The germline gives CDR1 SEHNR, CDR2 FQNEAQ (reference sequence). CDR3 length equals 16 residues. The CDR3 reads CASSRQGEFLYNEQFF. The CDR3, as DNA: TGTGCCAGCAGCCGTCAGGGGGAATTCCTCTACAATGAGCAGTTCTTC.

This chain links TRBV7-6 with TRBJ2-7; D is perhaps TRBD1 (5 bases). The CDR3 runs to 14 residues. The V and J ends lost 5 bases and 6 bases respectively, with 17 bases between them. CDR1 SGHVS and CDR2 FNYEAQ come from the germline V gene. The CDR3 loop is CASSPSPKGLEQYF. CDR3 DNA: TGTGCCAGCAGCCCTTCTCCGAAGGGGCTCGAGCAGTACTTC.

The chain combines TRBV5-1 with TRBJ2-2, with 10 bases that match TRBD2. The CDR3 extends over 18 amino acids. V dropped 0 bases and J dropped 5; count of bases not matched to a gene: 10. CDR1 and CDR2 (germline): SGHRS, YFSETQ. The CDR3 protein is CASSLGIAGGPGTGELFF. CDR3 coding DNA: TGCGCCAGCAGCTTGGGAATAGCGGGGGGCCCGGGAACCGGGGAGCTGTTTTTT.

A note on this clone: At one end the junction does not follow the germline gene, possibly because of a read error. This rearrangement joins TRBV5-4 to TRBJ2-3; TRBD2 agrees at 15 bases. The CDR3 has 14 residues. The germline V gene encodes CDR1 SGHNT and CDR2 YYREEE (reference sequence). The CDR3 region has the DNA TGTGCCAGCAGCTCACCCGGACTAGCGGGGGGGCACTGTTTT. Its protein is CASSSPGLAGGHCF.

The chain links TRBV2 to TRBJ1-2; maybe TRBD1 (6 bases). V was pared by 8 bases and J by 5 bases, with 15 bases between. The CDR3 length is 13 residues. Germline V gives CDR1 SNHLY, CDR2 FYNNEI. The CDR3 DNA is TGTGCCAGCGCTAGGACAGCAGATTATGGCTACACCTTC. The encoded protein is CASARTADYGYTF.

This clone was recorded only once. This sequence joins TRBV11-2 and TRBJ2-5, with 11 positions matching TRBD2. Germline assignment: CDR1 SGHAT and CDR2 FQNNGV. V shed 5 bases, J shed 4 bases, and the junction held 6 bases outside the gene matches. This CDR3 spans 15 amino acids. The CDR3 DNA is TGTGCCAGCAGCCTTTTAGCGGGAGGGGGAGAGACCCAGTACTTC. Amino acid sequence: CASSLLAGGGETQYF. The entire variable domain, with the rest obtained from reference TRBV11-2 and TRBJ2-5, is as follows: EAGVAQSPRYKIIEKRQSVAFWCNPISGHATLYWYQQILGQGPKLLIQFQNNGVVDDSQLPKDRFSAERLKGVDSTLKIQPAKLEDSAVYLCASSLLAGGGETQYFGPGTRLLVL.

This clone was picked up one time. The J gene is TRBJ1-2, the V gene TRBV18; 7 bases map to TRBD1. Unmatched junction bases numbered 5, after V lost 4 bases and J lost 0 bases. Looked up from germline, CDR1 is KGHSH and CDR2 is LQKENI. The CDR3 is made up of 15 amino acids. The CDR3 DNA is TGTGCCAGCTCACACACAGGGGTAGCTAACTATGGCTACACCTTC. It encodes CASSHTGVANYGYTF.

V gene TRBV6-1 combines with J gene TRBJ1-5; TRBD1 might be the D (5 bases). Germline loops: CDR1 MNHNS, CDR2 SASEGT. This CDR3 is built from 14 residues. The V and J ends lost 3 bases and 6 bases respectively, with 12 bases between them. The CDR3 loop is CASSESRARQPQHF. Written as DNA, the CDR3 is TGTGCCAGCAGTGAGTCCAGGGCTCGTCAGCCCCAGCATTTT.

V gene TRBV11-3 combines with J gene TRBJ2-7, with D tentatively TRBD2 (6 bases). Trimming removed 5 bases from V and 6 bases from J, with 14 bases in between. The CDR3 consists of 13 residues. Germline V gene sequence: CDR1 SGHNT, CDR2 YENEEA. In DNA, the CDR3 is TGTGCCAGCAGCGTTACTAGCCAGGCCGAGCAGTACTTC. Protein sequence: CASSVTSQAEQYF.

This clone appeared a few times. The chain joins TRBV6-2 or TRBV6-3 to TRBJ1-1, with unresolved D. V lost 0 bases and J 2 bases, leaving 16 bases between the germline ends. Germline V gene lookup returns CDR1 MNHEY and CDR2 SVGEGT. The CDR3 sequence is 17 residues long. This CDR3 is CASSYSDPRALNTEAFF. CDR3 DNA: TGTGCCAGCAGTTACTCGGATCCGAGGGCCCTTAACACTGAAGCTTTCTTT.

CDR3 DNA: TGTGCCTGGAGTCATGGGGCGAACACTGAAGCTTTCTTT. Its translation is CAWSHGANTEAFF. The V and J genes are TRBV30 and TRBJ1-1; perhaps TRBD1 as D (5 bases). CDR1 is GTSNPN and CDR2 is SVGIG in the germline V gene (reference sequence). Trimming stripped 2 bases from V and 1 base from J, with 8 bases between. The CDR3 is 13 residues long.

This clone was observed a handful of times. The gene calls are TRBV10-3 and TRBJ2-7; 7 bases line up with TRBD2. The CDR3 covers 14 residues. Germline V gives CDR1 ENHRY, CDR2 SYGVKD. The V gene end was trimmed by 2 bases and the J gene end by 5 bases; junction bases not matched to a gene: 6. The CDR3 DNA reads TGTGCCATCAGTGAGGGACTAGGTTCCCACGAGCAGTACTTC. Translation gives CAISEGLGSHEQYF.

This sequence joins TRBV6-2 or TRBV6-3 and TRBJ1-1, with TRBD1 as a possible D gene (5 bases). This CDR3 is 16 amino acids long. The germline gives CDR1 MNHEY, CDR2 SVGEGT. V lost 2 bases and J 5 bases, leaving 18 bases between the germline ends. CDR3 DNA sequence: TGTGCCAGCAGTTACCTCGACAGTTCGAGCGGGACTGAAGCTTTCTTT. Residues: CASSYLDSSSGTEAFF.

Turning to this clone: This sample includes further DNA sequences coding for the same CDR3. The rearrangement links TRBV6-5 to TRBJ1-5; tentative D call: TRBD1 (5 bases). The CDR3 spans 14 residues. Germline V gives CDR1 MNHEY, CDR2 SVGAGI. V was trimmed by 2 bases and J by 4 bases, leaving 9 bases between them. The CDR3 here is CASSYRGGNQPQHF. CDR3 sequence (DNA): TGTGCCAGCAGTTACAGGGGTGGAAATCAGCCCCAGCATTTT.

This clone was seen a single time. The chain combines TRBV19 with TRBJ2-7; tentatively, D is TRBD1 (6 bases). Germline V gene lookup returns CDR1 LNHDA and CDR2 SQIVND (reference sequence). Trimming removed 5 bases at V and 3 bases at J, with 14 bases between. This CDR3 contains 14 residues. The CDR3 DNA is TGTGCCAGTAGTTTTGGACAGAGCTTCTACGAGCAGTACTTC. This gives the protein CASSFGQSFYEQYF.

This clone was found once. The gene calls are TRBV19 and TRBJ1-3; D possibly corresponds to TRBD1 (5 bases). CDR1 LNHDA and CDR2 SQIVND come from the germline V gene (reference sequence). The V and J ends lost 5 bases and 0 bases respectively, with 14 bases between them. There are 16 residues in the CDR3. CDR3 nucleotides: TGTGCCAGTAGTCAGGGCCGTGCAAGCTCTGGAAACACCATATATTTT. Residues: CASSQGRASSGNTIYF.

As to this clone: A read error may account for a junction end that differs from germline. The V and J genes are TRBV7-7 and TRBJ2-3; D is undetermined. CDR1 SSHAT and CDR2 FNYEAQ come from the germline V gene (reference sequence). This CDR3 region has 13 residues. In nucleotides, the CDR3 is TGTGCTAGCAGCTTACATCCTGCGGATACGCAGTATTTT. Amino acid sequence: CASSLHPADTQYF. Variable domain in full (rest from reference TRBV7-7 and TRBJ2-3): GAGVSQSPRYKVTKRGQDVTLRCDPISSHATLYWYQQALGQGPEFLTYFNYEAQPDKSGLPSDRFSAERPEGSISTLTIQRTEQRDSAMYRCASSLHPADTQYFGPGTRLTVL.

In its sample, this clone was seen once. The V gene is TRBV2, the J gene TRBJ2-7; maybe TRBD1 (6 bases). The CDR3 has 12 amino acids. Germline-derived CDR1 and CDR2 are SNHLY and FYNNEI. V lost 7 bases to trimming and J lost 4 bases, with 11 bases between them. The CDR3 region is CASNLGAYEQYF. DNA of the CDR3: TGTGCCAGCAATCTGGGGGCGTACGAGCAGTACTTC.

The chain employs TRBV9 and TRBJ2-5; possible D gene TRBD2, 5 bases. V was trimmed by 7 bases and J by 5 bases, leaving 21 bases between them. This CDR3 has 15 residues. Germline lookup yields CDR1 SGDLS and CDR2 YYNGEE. Here the CDR3 DNA reads TGTGCCAGCGGCTCCCATGAGGGATATCTGGAGACCCAGTACTTC. It specifies CASGSHEGYLETQYF. The full variable domain, in which reference TRBV9 and TRBJ2-5 provide the parts outside the CDR3, is DSGVTQTPKHLITATGQRVTLRCSPRSGDLSVYWYQQSLDQGLQFLIQYYNGEERAKGNILERFSAQQFPDLHSELNLSSLELGDSALYFCASGSHEGYLETQYFGPGTRLLVL.

The rearrangement uses TRBV2 and TRBJ2-1, with D possibly TRBD2 on 6 matching bases. Germline CDR1 reads SNHLY; CDR2 reads FYNNEI. This CDR3 spans 14 amino acids. The V end was cut by 6 bases, the J end by 6 bases, with 15 bases between. The CDR3 DNA reads as TGTGCCAGCAGCGGAGAGCGGGTCGGCAATGAGCAGTTCTTC. Amino acids: CASSGERVGNEQFF.

V and J are TRBV7-9 and TRBJ1-1; D call uncertain. Trimming took off 5 bases at V and 0 bases at J, with 7 bases between the two ends. The CDR3 runs 13 residues. Germline-derived CDR1 and CDR2 are SEHNR and FQNEAQ (reference sequence). The CDR3 sequence: CASSPLMNTEAFF. The CDR3 bases are TGTGCCAGCAGCCCTCTAATGAACACTGAAGCTTTCTTT.

The chain uses TRBV2 and TRBJ1-3; 7 bases align to TRBD1. The germline V gene encodes CDR1 SNHLY and CDR2 FYNNEI. The CDR3 is 16 amino acids. V was clipped by 0 bases and J by 0 bases; unmatched bases: 2. The CDR3 DNA sequence: TGTGCCAGCAGTGAAGCTCAGGGGGGCTCTGGAAACACCATATATTTT. Protein: CASSEAQGGSGNTIYF.

This chain uses TRBV6-5 with TRBJ1-2; D is unresolved. The CDR3 has 13 residues. The germline V and J ends were trimmed by 2 bases and 1 base, with 5 bases remaining between them. Germline V gene lookup returns CDR1 MNHEY and CDR2 SVGAGI. The CDR3 is CASSYPNNYGYTF. The CDR3 nucleotides are TGTGCCAGCAGTTACCCCAATAACTATGGCTACACCTTC.

The chain joins TRBV5-1 to TRBJ2-7; a possible D gene is TRBD1 (6 bases). This CDR3 has 15 residues. In germline, CDR1 is SGHRS, CDR2 YFSETQ. V lost 0 bases, J lost 2 bases, and 12 bases lay in between. CDR3 residues: CASSLEQGMTYEQYF. CDR3 DNA: TGCGCCAGCAGCTTGGAACAGGGAATGACCTACGAGCAGTACTTC.

The chain links TRBV5-1 to TRBJ2-2; 10 bases are shared with TRBD1. Germline assignment: CDR1 SGHRS and CDR2 YFSETQ. V lost 2 bases and J lost 6; bases outside the gene matches: 4. This CDR3 has 15 amino acids. As DNA, the CDR3 is TGCGCCAGCAGCTTAATCGGACAGGGGGCCGGGGAGCTGTTTTTT. Its translation: CASSLIGQGAGELFF.

This clone was picked up a small number of times. V usage is TRBV15 and J usage is TRBJ1-6; 7 bases are a match to TRBD1. The J segment lost 9 bases and the V segment lost 7 bases, leaving 12 bases of the junction unmatched. Germline V lookup: CDR1 LNHNV, CDR2 YYDKDF (reference sequence). The CDR3 has 15 amino acids. This CDR3 is CATTESRGVGSPLHF. In DNA form, the CDR3 reads TGTGCCACCACGGAGAGCAGGGGGGTCGGTTCACCCCTCCACTTT.

V is TRBV19 and J is TRBJ1-1, with a tentative D call TRBD1 (5 bases). Germline V gene lookup returns CDR1 LNHDA and CDR2 SQIVND (reference sequence). There are 13 residues in the CDR3. Deletions cut 5 bases from V and 5 bases from J, with 12 bases between. CDR3 protein: CASSEGAHTEAFF. The CDR3 nucleotides read TGTGCCAGTAGTGAAGGGGCGCATACTGAAGCTTTCTTT.

This chain uses TRBV4-1 with TRBJ1-1, with a weak D call TRBD1 (5 bases). CDR1 is MGHRA, CDR2 YSYEKL, per germline. This CDR3 spans 17 amino acids. V shed 3 bases and J shed 0 bases, with 17 bases lying between them. Here the CDR3 DNA reads TGCGCCAGCAGCCACAATGCTGGATCAGGGTTGAACACTGAAGCTTTCTTT. Encoded protein: CASSHNAGSGLNTEAFF.